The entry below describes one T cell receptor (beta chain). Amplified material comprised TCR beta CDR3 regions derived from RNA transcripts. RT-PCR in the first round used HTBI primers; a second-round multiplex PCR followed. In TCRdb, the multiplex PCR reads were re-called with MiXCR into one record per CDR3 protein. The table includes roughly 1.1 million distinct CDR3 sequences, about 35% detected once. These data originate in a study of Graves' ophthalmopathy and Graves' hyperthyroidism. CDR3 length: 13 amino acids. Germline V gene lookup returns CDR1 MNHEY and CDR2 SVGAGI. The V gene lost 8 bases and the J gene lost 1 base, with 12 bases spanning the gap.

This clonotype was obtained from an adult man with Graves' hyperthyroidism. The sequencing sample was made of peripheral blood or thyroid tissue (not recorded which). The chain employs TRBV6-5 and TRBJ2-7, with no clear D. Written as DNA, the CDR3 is TGTGCCAGCCATCACTCGGTGTCCTACGAGCAGTACTTC. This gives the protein CASHHSVSYEQYF.